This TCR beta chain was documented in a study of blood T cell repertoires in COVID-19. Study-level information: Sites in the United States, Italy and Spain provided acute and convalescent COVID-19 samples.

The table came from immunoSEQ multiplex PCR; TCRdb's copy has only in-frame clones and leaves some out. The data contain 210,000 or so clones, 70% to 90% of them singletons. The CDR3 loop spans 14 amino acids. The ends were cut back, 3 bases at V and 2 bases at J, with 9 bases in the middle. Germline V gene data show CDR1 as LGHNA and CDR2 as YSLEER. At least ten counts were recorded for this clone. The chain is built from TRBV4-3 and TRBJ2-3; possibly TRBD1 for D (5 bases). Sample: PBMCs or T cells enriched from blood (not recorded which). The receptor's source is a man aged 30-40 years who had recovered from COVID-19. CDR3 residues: CASSHTDITDTQYF. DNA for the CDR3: TGCGCCAGCAGCCATACGGACATCACAGATACGCAGTATTTT.